The 23 T cell receptor beta chains in this list originate from one sample, sequenced in a study of cytomegalovirus exposure and HLA in healthy donors. With 60 Vbeta and 13 Jbeta primers, the PCR was carried out. This table comes from immunoSEQ multiplex PCR, and its TCRdb copy is limited to in-frame clones, with some not included. The data show 200,000 or so clones, with around 85% seen just once and about 0.2% held by the top ten. The specimen sequenced was PBMCs. These receptors were collected from a girl aged 2-9 years in good health and CMV-seronegative.

The rearrangement links TRBV4-2 to TRBJ2-3, with 11 nucleotides matching TRBD2. V was pared by 0 bases and J by 4 bases, with 6 bases of the junction left unmatched. The CDR3 extends over 17 amino acids. CDR1 LGHNA and CDR2 YNFKEQ come from the germline V gene. CDR3 DNA sequence: TGTGCCAGCAGCCAAGATCCGACTAGCGGGATGGCAGATACGCAGTATTTT. Residues: CASSQDPTSGMADTQYF.

CDR3 in DNA: TGTGCCAGCAGCTTGACCCCATCTAGAAAAGGCGAGACCCAGTACTTC. Its protein is CASSLTPSRKGETQYF. The V and J genes are TRBV11-2 and TRBJ2-5, with D hard to call. This CDR3 is 16 amino acids long. V lost 3 bases, J lost 5 bases, and 19 bases lay in between. In germline, CDR1 is SGHAT, CDR2 FQNNGV.

J is TRBJ2-7 and V is TRBV11-3; TRBD1 matches 10 bases. CDR3 length: 14 amino acids. The germline CDR1 and CDR2 sequences are SGHNT and YENEEA. V was pared by 5 bases and J by 7 bases, with 8 bases of the junction left unmatched. The CDR3 DNA reads as TGTGCCAGCAGCCCGGGACAGGGGATGCGAGAGCAGTACTTC. This encodes CASSPGQGMREQYF. The full variable domain, its missing parts supplied by reference TRBV11-3 and TRBJ2-7, is EAGVVQSPRYKIIEKKQPVAFWCNPISGHNTLYWYLQNLGQGPELLIRYENEEAVDDSQLPKDRFSAERLKGVDSTLKIQPAELGDSAVYLCASSPGQGMREQYFGPGTRLTVT.

The chain has TRBV5-6 and TRBJ1-6; D is possibly TRBD1 (5 bases). In germline, CDR1 is SGHDT, CDR2 YYEEEE. Trimming removed 4 bases from V and 0 bases from J, with 14 bases in between. The CDR3 totals 17 residues. The DNA for the CDR3 is TGTGCCAGCAGCGTCACGGGGGGGAGCTCCTATAATTCACCCCTCCACTTT. It codes for CASSVTGGSSYNSPLHF.

The chain couples TRBV9 to TRBJ2-3, with 11 nucleotides matching TRBD2. Germline-derived CDR1 and CDR2 are SGDLS and YYNGEE. The V gene end was trimmed by 3 bases and the J gene end by 2 bases; junction bases not matched to a gene: 5. The CDR3 sequence is 16 residues long. The CDR3 region is CASSGLAGGHTDTQYF. Here the CDR3 DNA reads TGTGCCAGCAGCGGCTTAGCGGGGGGGCACACAGATACGCAGTATTTT.

The chain recombines TRBV7-9 with TRBJ1-1; the D is unclear. The ends were cut back, 11 bases at V and 1 base at J, with 17 bases in the middle. Looked up from germline, CDR1 is SEHNR and CDR2 is FQNEAQ (reference sequence). The CDR3 has 14 residues. In DNA form, the CDR3 reads TGTGCCGGCGACATCTCGACCGCGAACACTGAAGCTTTCTTT. Its protein is CAGDISTANTEAFF. The full variable domain, its missing parts supplied by reference TRBV7-9 and TRBJ1-1, is DTGVSQNPRHKITKRGQNVTFRCDPISEHNRLYWYRQTLGQGPEFLTYFQNEAQLEKSRLLSDRFSAERPKGSFSTLEIQRTEQGDSAMYLCAGDISTANTEAFFGQGTRLTVV.

This sequence joins TRBV2 and TRBJ1-2, with TRBD1 matching 10 bases. Losses at the gene ends were 9 bases for V and 8 bases for J; bases not matched to a gene: 9. There are 13 residues in the CDR3. Germline CDR1 reads SNHLY; CDR2 reads FYNNEI. CDR3: CASTPGTGEGYTF. The CDR3 region has the DNA TGTGCCAGTACGCCCGGGACAGGGGAAGGCTACACCTTC.

The chain recombines TRBV2 with TRBJ2-1; TRBD2 aligns across 9 bases. J was trimmed by 6 bases and V by 8 bases; bases with no gene match: 11. CDR1 and CDR2 (germline): SNHLY, FYNNEI. The CDR3 totals 15 residues. CDR3: CASAQTGLAINEQFF. The CDR3 nucleotides read TGTGCCAGCGCCCAGACGGGACTAGCCATCAATGAGCAGTTCTTC.

The chain couples TRBV15 to TRBJ2-2; a weak D match, TRBD2 (7 bases). V dropped 7 bases and J dropped 7 bases, with 31 bases sitting between them. CDR3 length: 19 residues. CDR1 and CDR2 (germline): LNHNV, YYDKDF (reference sequence). CDR3 region: CATKLAGAPDKGVLGELFF. In DNA, the CDR3 is TGTGCCACCAAGTTGGCGGGGGCCCCGGACAAGGGGGTCCTCGGGGAGCTGTTTTTT.

The V and J genes are TRBV29-1 and TRBJ2-5; 10 bases agree with TRBD1. The J call may not be correct, given that the DNA end is closer to TRBJ2-7. Germline lookup yields CDR1 SQVTM and CDR2 ANQGSEA. The CDR3 sequence is 14 residues long. This CDR3 reads CSVVGTGAVYEQYF. The CDR3 DNA is TGCAGCGTTGTTGGGACAGGGGCAGTCTACGAGCAGTACTTC.

The rearrangement uses TRBV19 and TRBJ1-5; D remains unclear. V was cut by 5 bases and J by 6 bases, with 8 bases left in between. This CDR3 region has 12 residues. CDR1 LNHDA and CDR2 SQIVND come from the germline V gene (reference sequence). CDR3 nucleotides: TGTGCCAGTAGTTCTCCCCCTCAGCCCCAGCATTTT. It is translated as CASSSPPQPQHF.

The V call is TRBV6-1, the J call TRBJ2-7, with 10 bases identical to TRBD1. CDR1 and CDR2 from the germline V gene are MNHNS and SASEGT. CDR3 length: 15 residues. With 5 bases clipped from V and 4 bases from J, the junction kept 8 bases outside the gene matches. The CDR3 is CASSKQTGGAYEQYF. DNA of the CDR3: TGTGCCAGCAGTAAACAGACAGGGGGCGCTTACGAGCAGTACTTC.

V usage is TRBV6-1 and J usage is TRBJ1-5, with a possible D match to TRBD1 (5 bases). V shed 4 bases and J shed 5 bases, with 9 bases lying between them. The CDR3 loop spans 13 amino acids. The germline V gene encodes CDR1 MNHNS and CDR2 SASEGT. The CDR3, as DNA: TGTGCCAGCAGTGTGACAGACGATCAGCCCCAGCATTTT. The encoded protein is CASSVTDDQPQHF.

The genes are TRBV6-1 and TRBJ2-3; 8 bases match TRBD2. The CDR3 is 15 residues long. Per the germline V gene, CDR1 is MNHNS and CDR2 is SASEGT. V lost 6 bases, J lost 2 bases, and 7 bases stayed unmatched. CDR3 loop: CASRENSGATDTQYF. CDR3 nucleotide sequence: TGTGCCAGCAGGGAAAATAGCGGGGCCACAGATACGCAGTATTTT.

V gene TRBV30 combines with J gene TRBJ1-2; the D gene is possibly TRBD1 (6 bases). The CDR3 sequence is 14 residues long. V gave up 0 bases and J gave up 3 bases, with 11 bases separating them. Germline V gene sequence: CDR1 GTSNPN, CDR2 SVGIG (reference sequence). The CDR3 loop is CAWSVNRAYYGYTF. In DNA form, the CDR3 reads TGTGCCTGGAGTGTAAACAGGGCCTACTATGGCTACACCTTC.

The chain joins TRBV19 to TRBJ2-1; 10 nucleotides align to TRBD1. Germline assignment: CDR1 LNHDA and CDR2 SQIVND (reference sequence). This CDR3 is 14 amino acids long. The ends lost 10 bases at V and 8 bases at J; junction bases unmatched: 11. CDR3 in amino acids: CATSRDRGVDEQFF. The CDR3 coding sequence is TGTGCCACAAGCCGGGACAGGGGTGTCGATGAGCAGTTCTTC.

This clone was seen only a few times. CDR3 bases: TGCAGCGCCCTGGAGGCAGGGGCCTCTTCTAACTATGGCTACACCTTC. Its translation is CSALEAGASSNYGYTF. The gene calls are TRBV29-1 and TRBJ1-2; D might be TRBD1 (6 bases). The CDR3 length is 16 residues. Germline V gene sequence: CDR1 SQVTM, CDR2 ANQGSEA. V shed 7 bases and J shed 0 bases, with 21 bases lying between them.

The chain carries TRBV15 and TRBJ2-1; 10 bases are a match to TRBD2. Germline V gene sequence: CDR1 LNHNV, CDR2 YYDKDF (reference sequence). CDR3 size: 16 residues. The V and J ends lost 1 base and 5 bases, in that order; junction bases with no gene match: 5. The CDR3 spells CATSRASGSRNNEQFF. The DNA of the CDR3 is TGTGCCACCAGCAGAGCTAGCGGGAGTAGAAACAATGAGCAGTTCTTC.

V is TRBV5-1 and J is TRBJ2-3; TRBD2 matches 8 bases. CDR1 is SGHRS and CDR2 is YFSETQ in the germline V gene. The CDR3 has 12 residues. V shed 3 bases and J 9 bases; nucleotides not matched to a gene: 3. The CDR3 nucleotides read TGCGCCAGCAGCTCTGAGCGGGGGACGCAGTATTTT. This codes for CASSSERGTQYF. Using reference TRBV5-1 and TRBJ2-3 for the parts outside the CDR3, the full variable domain is KAGVTQTPRYLIKTRGQQVTLSCSPISGHRSVSWYQQTPGQGLQFLFEYFSETQRNKGNFPGRFSGRQFSNSRSEMNVSTLELGDSALYLCASSSERGTQYFGPGTRLTVL.

This sequence joins TRBV19 and TRBJ2-5; D not certain. Deletions cut 6 bases from V and 3 bases from J, with 5 bases between. The CDR3 is 11 amino acids. Germline V gene lookup returns CDR1 LNHDA and CDR2 SQIVND (reference sequence). CDR3 sequence (DNA): TGTGCCAGTAGCTCCGAAGAGACCCAGTACTTC. It translates to CASSSEETQYF.

V usage is TRBV15 and J usage is TRBJ1-4; no firm D call. This CDR3 has 12 residues. Trimming cost V 9 bases and J 0 bases, with 5 bases left between them. Germline values: CDR1 LNHNV, CDR2 YYDKDF (reference sequence). CDR3 region: CATQSTNEKLFF. The CDR3 nucleotides are TGTGCCACACAGTCAACTAATGAAAAACTGTTTTTT.

The chain's CDR3 is CASSLVGRGTEAFF. CDR3 in DNA: TGTGCCAGCAGCTTGGTTGGCCGCGGCACTGAAGCTTTCTTT. This chain connects TRBV5-4 to TRBJ1-1; D is unclear. In germline, CDR1 is SGHNT, CDR2 YYREEE (reference sequence). The CDR3 totals 14 residues. Trimming shortened V by 0 bases and J by 4 bases, and 10 bases separated the two germline ends.

This chain uses TRBV5-5 with TRBJ1-2; TRBD1 matches 7 bases. Germline V gives CDR1 SGHKS, CDR2 YYEKEE (reference sequence). The V and J ends lost 0 bases and 0 bases, in that order; junction bases with no gene match: 2. The CDR3 covers 15 residues. CDR3 DNA sequence: TGTGCCAGCAGCTTGGAGGGGGCGTCTAACTATGGCTACACCTTC. The encoded protein is CASSLEGASNYGYTF.